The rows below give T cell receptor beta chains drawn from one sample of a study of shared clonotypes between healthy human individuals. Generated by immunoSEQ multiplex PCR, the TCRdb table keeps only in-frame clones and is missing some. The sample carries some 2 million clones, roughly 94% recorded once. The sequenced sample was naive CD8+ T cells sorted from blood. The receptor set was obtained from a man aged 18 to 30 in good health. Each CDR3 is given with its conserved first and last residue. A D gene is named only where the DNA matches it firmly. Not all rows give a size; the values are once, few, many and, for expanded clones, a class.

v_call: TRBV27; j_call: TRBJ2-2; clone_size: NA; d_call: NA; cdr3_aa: CASSLLQGDPGELFF; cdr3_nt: TGTGCCAGCAGTTTACTCCAAGGGGATCCCGGGGAGCTGTTTTTT
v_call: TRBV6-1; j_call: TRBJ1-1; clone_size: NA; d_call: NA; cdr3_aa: CASSDLGGTEAFF; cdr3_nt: TGTGCCAGCAGTGATTTGGGGGGCACTGAAGCTTTCTTT
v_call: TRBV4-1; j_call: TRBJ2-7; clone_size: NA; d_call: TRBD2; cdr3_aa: CASSQGTGLAELSHYEQYF; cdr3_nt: TGCGCCAGCAGCCAGGGAACCGGACTAGCGGAACTTTCCCATTACGAGCAGTACTTC
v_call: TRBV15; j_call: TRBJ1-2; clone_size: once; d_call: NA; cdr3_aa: CATSGHRGDFEYGYTF; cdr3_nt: TGTGCCACCAGCGGGCATCGGGGGGACTTCGAGTATGGCTACACCTTC
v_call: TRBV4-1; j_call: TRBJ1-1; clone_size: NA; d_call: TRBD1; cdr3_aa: CASSQRQGATEAFF; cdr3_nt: TGCGCCAGCAGCCAAAGGCAGGGGGCCACTGAAGCTTTCTTT
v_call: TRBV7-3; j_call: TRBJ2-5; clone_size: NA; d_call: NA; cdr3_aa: CASSPSGQETQYF; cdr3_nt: TGTGCCAGCAGTCCGTCCGGGCAAGAGACCCAGTACTTC
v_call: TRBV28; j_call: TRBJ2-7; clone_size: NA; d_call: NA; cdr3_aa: CASRVGRDSYEQYF; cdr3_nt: TGTGCCAGCAGAGTGGGACGGGACTCCTACGAGCAGTACTTC
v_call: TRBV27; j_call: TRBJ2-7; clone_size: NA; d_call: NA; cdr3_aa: CASSLGARGLSYEQYF; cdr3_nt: TGTGCCAGCAGTTTAGGTGCGCGGGGGCTCTCCTACGAGCAGTACTTC
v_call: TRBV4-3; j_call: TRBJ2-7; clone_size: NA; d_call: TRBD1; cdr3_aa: CASSQEEGAAYEQYF; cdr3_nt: TGCGCCAGCAGCCAAGAAGAGGGGGCGGCATACGAGCAGTACTTC
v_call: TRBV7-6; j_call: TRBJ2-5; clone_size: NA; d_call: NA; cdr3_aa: CASTHTRGAGETQYF; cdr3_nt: TGTGCCAGCACCCATACACGGGGGGCTGGGGAGACCCAGTACTTC
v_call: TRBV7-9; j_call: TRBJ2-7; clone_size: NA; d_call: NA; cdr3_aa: CASSPTPWGEQYF; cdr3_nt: TGTGCCAGCAGCCCTACCCCCTGGGGCGAGCAGTACTTC
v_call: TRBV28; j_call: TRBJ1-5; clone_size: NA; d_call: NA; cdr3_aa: CASSLFGGLNQPQHF; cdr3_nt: TGTGCCAGCAGTTTGTTTGGGGGCCTTAATCAGCCCCAGCATTTT
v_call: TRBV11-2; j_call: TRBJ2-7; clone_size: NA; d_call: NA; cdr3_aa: CASSLPTASEHEQYF; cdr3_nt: TGTGCCAGCAGCTTACCGACGGCCAGCGAGCACGAGCAGTACTTC
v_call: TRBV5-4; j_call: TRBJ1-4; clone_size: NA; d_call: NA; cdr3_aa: CASSLLGIGEKLFF; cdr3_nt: TGTGCCAGCAGCTTGCTAGGGATCGGTGAAAAACTGTTTTTT
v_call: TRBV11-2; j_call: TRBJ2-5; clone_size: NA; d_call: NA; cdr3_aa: CASSLDRRGETQYF; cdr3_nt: TGTGCCAGCAGCTTAGATAGGAGGGGGGAGACCCAGTACTTC
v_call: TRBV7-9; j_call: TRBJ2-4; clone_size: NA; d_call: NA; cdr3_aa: CASSFHSDIQYF; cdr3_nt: TGTGCCAGCAGCTTCCACAGCGATATTCAGTACTTC
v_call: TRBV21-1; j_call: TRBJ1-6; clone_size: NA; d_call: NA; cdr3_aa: CASSILPTDRAYSPLHF; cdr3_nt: TGTGCCAGCAGCATTCTGCCGACGGACAGGGCTTATTCACCCCTCCACTTT
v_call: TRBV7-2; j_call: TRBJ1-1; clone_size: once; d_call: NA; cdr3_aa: CASSLLTNTEAFF; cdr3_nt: TGTGCCAGCAGCTTACTGACTAACACTGAAGCTTTCTTT
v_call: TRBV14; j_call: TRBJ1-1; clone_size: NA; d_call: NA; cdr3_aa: CASSQDPILFEAFF; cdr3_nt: TGTGCCAGCAGCCAAGATCCCATTTTATTTGAAGCTTTCTTT